These 9 T cell receptor beta chains originate from one sample sequenced in a study of beta chain features in type 1 diabetes. Antigen specificity for these receptors is unknown. The study's findings and limits: Researchers report that Type 1 diabetes patients had moderately but significantly shorter TCRB CDR3s across all four CD4+ subsets.

Of the isolated RNA, all was reverse transcribed, and so the sequenced material was expressed TCRB transcripts. Data came from immunoSEQ multiplex PCR; TCRdb stores just in-frame clones and leaves some out. This sample has hundreds of thousands of clones, with roughly 15% found just once. The material sequenced was naive CD4+ T cells from blood. Receptors were obtained from a man between 18 and 35 years old with type 1 diabetes.

This clone was found a few times. This chain connects TRBV7-8 to TRBJ1-1; D is undetermined. V was trimmed by 5 bases and J by 1 base, leaving 14 bases between them. Per the germline V gene, CDR1 is SGHVS and CDR2 is FQNEAQ. This CDR3 region has 15 residues. The chain's CDR3 is CASSPRGSRNTEAFF. Written as DNA, the CDR3 is TGTGCCAGCAGCCCCAGAGGATCACGGAACACTGAAGCTTTCTTT.

This clone was observed a handful of times. The chain carries TRBV7-2 and TRBJ2-7; weak D call: TRBD1 (6 bases). CDR1 SGHTA and CDR2 FQGNSA come from the germline V gene. The V and J ends lost 8 bases and 2 bases respectively, with 13 bases between them. The CDR3 spans 13 residues. DNA of the CDR3: TGTGCCAGCCTCCCCCCAGGGGCCTACGAGCAGTACTTC. This gives the protein CASLPPGAYEQYF.

The rearrangement joins TRBV30 to TRBJ1-1; no firm D call. V was shortened by 0 bases and J by 7 bases, with 9 bases between the two germline ends. Germline-derived CDR1 and CDR2 are GTSNPN and SVGIG (reference sequence). The CDR3 runs 12 residues. The chain's CDR3 is CAWSVGPGEAFF. The DNA for the CDR3 is TGTGCCTGGAGTGTAGGCCCGGGTGAAGCTTTCTTT.

The chain links TRBV30 to TRBJ2-2; TRBD2 matches at 7 bases. The CDR3 length is 14 residues. The V gene end was trimmed by 4 bases and the J gene end by 3 bases; junction bases not matched to a gene: 5. Germline CDR1 reads GTSNPN; CDR2 reads SVGIG (reference sequence). The CDR3 spells CAWNGGSHTGELFF. CDR3 bases: TGTGCCTGGAACGGGGGGTCTCACACCGGGGAGCTGTTTTTT.

The chain employs TRBV10-3 and TRBJ2-2; D ambiguous. This CDR3 is built from 15 residues. The ends were cut back, 0 bases at V and 1 base at J, with 6 bases in the middle. Germline lookup yields CDR1 ENHRY and CDR2 SYGVKD. The CDR3 nucleotides are TGTGCCATCAGTGAGTCGCGGCAGAACACCGGGGAGCTGTTTTTT. It translates to CAISESRQNTGELFF.

This clone has more than one count but fewer than ten. This chain connects TRBV6-5 to TRBJ2-7; a weak D match, TRBD2 (6 bases). The V end was cut by 5 bases, the J end by 6 bases, with 14 bases between. The CDR3 is 13 residues long. The germline gives CDR1 MNHEY, CDR2 SVGAGI. The CDR3 DNA is TGTGCCAGCAGTAGGCCGGGACTCAGCGAGCAGTACTTC. Its translation: CASSRPGLSEQYF.

The gene calls are TRBV1 and TRBJ2-7; the table's D gene call, TRBD2, was not cross checked with the DNA. TRBV1 is flagged as a pseudogene. The CDR3 is 17 residues long. The CDR3 sequence is CTSSQGRFAGNIYEQYF. In DNA, the CDR3 is TGCACCAGCAGCCAAGGAAGATTCGCGGGGAACATATACGAGCAGTACTTC.

The CDR3 spells CAWTQGQGGYTEAFF. CDR3 coding DNA: TGTGCCTGGACTCAGGGACAGGGGGGATACACTGAAGCTTTCTTT. The chain employs TRBV30 and TRBJ1-1, with TRBD1 matching over 11 bases. Per germline, CDR1 GTSNPN and CDR2 SVGIG (reference sequence). The CDR3 length is 15 residues. With 4 bases clipped from V and 3 bases from J, the junction kept 7 bases outside the gene matches.

The V and J genes are TRBV19 and TRBJ1-2; D not certain. The V end was cut by 4 bases, the J end by 6 bases, with 6 bases between. The length of the CDR3 is 11 residues. Germline-derived CDR1 and CDR2 are LNHDA and SQIVND (reference sequence). The CDR3, as DNA: TGTGCCAGTAGTACCCCAGATGGCTACACCTTC. Translated: CASSTPDGYTF. The whole variable domain, remainder taken from reference TRBV19 and TRBJ1-2, is DGGITQSPKYLFRKEGQNVTLSCEQNLNHDAMYWYRQDPGQGLRLIYYSQIVNDFQKGDIAEGYSVSREKKESFPLTVTSAQKNPTAFYLCASSTPDGYTFGSGTRLTVV.